The source of this T cell receptor beta chain is a study of T cells in Graves' hyperthyroidism and ophthalmopathy. General study points: Most clonotypes expanded in thyroid above 0.001 were likewise present in blood.

This clonotype showed up many times. Its matching antigen is unknown. The source material, RNA transcripts, was used to amplify TCR beta CDR3 regions. TCR CDR3 underwent first-round RT-PCR with the HTBI primer set. TCRdb reprocessed the multiplex PCR reads with MiXCR, giving one entry per CDR3 protein. The table lists about 420,000 distinct CDR3 sequences, around 14% of them singletons. The CDR3 extends over 15 amino acids. Germline V gives CDR1 MDHEN, CDR2 SYDVKM. Trimming pared 4 bases from V and 2 bases from J, leaving 14 bases between. V gene TRBV28 combines with J gene TRBJ1-2, with TRBD1 as a possible D gene (5 bases). The sequence was obtained from a woman between 18 and 29 years old with Graves' hyperthyroidism. The specimen sequenced was blood. CDR3 sequence (DNA): TGTGCCAGCAGTTCTCACCCGACAGAAAACTATGGCTACACCTTC. It encodes CASSSHPTENYGYTF.